This TCR beta chain was captured in a study of cytomegalovirus exposure and HLA in healthy donors. In the study overall: A prior analysis found 117 million unique TCR beta sequences from about 179 million T cells.

Primers for the PCR totalled 60 Vbeta and 13 Jbeta. The table came from immunoSEQ multiplex PCR; TCRdb's copy has only in-frame clones and leaves some out. The table includes some 180,000 clones, around 75% detected once. The J segment lost 5 bases and the V segment lost 5 bases, leaving 16 bases of the junction unmatched. This CDR3 is built from 19 residues. Germline CDR1 SEHNR, CDR2 FQNEAQ (reference sequence). As regards this clone: Its specificity is not known.

Study-wide points: Earlier analysis yielded a pattern in which most TCR beta V segments were productive about 90% or about 30% of the time. Per published reports, the classifier diagnosed cytomegalovirus status with high specificity and sensitivity.

This sequence originates from a woman under 40 in good health and CMV-seronegative. The sample consisted of PBMCs. This sequence joins TRBV7-9 and TRBJ2-2; 11 positions match TRBD2. CDR3 in DNA: TGTGCCAGCAGCGTAACTACTTCCGGGACTAGCGGATCTACCGGGGAGCTGTTTTTT. Protein sequence: CASSVTTSGTSGSTGELFF.